The 11 T cell receptor beta chains reported below all come from one sample, sequenced in a study of metastatic and nonmetastatic thyroid tumors. TCRdb redid the clone calls on the PCR reads using MiXCR. The sample has about 3,800 clones; 30% to 35% are singletons. No patient received treatment before thyroid surgery. Sequences were obtained from adjacent normal tissue. The receptors come from a female donor with papillary thyroid cancer or a benign thyroid nodule (not recorded which). Some clones in this sample may be carry-over from other donors' samples.

The gene calls are TRBV27 and TRBJ2-1; TRBD2 might be the D (5 bases). CDR1 and CDR2 (germline): MNHEY, SMNVEV (reference sequence). CDR3 length: 14 amino acids. Trimming stripped 1 base from V and 8 bases from J, with 12 bases between. The CDR3 reads CASSLYTREDEQFF. In nucleotides, the CDR3 is TGTGCCAGCAGTTTATACACTAGAGAGGATGAGCAGTTCTTC.

The rearrangement uses TRBV28 and TRBJ2-5; D is possibly TRBD1 or TRBD2 (5 bases each). Germline V CDR1 and CDR2: MDHEN, SYDVKM. The CDR3 is 14 residues long. V dropped 6 bases and J dropped 3 bases, with 14 bases sitting between them. CDR3 in amino acids: CASRGTGNEETQYF. Here the CDR3 DNA reads TGTGCCAGCAGAGGGACCGGGAACGAAGAGACCCAGTACTTC.

DNA of the CDR3: TGCAGTGCTAGAGATTATGGACTAGTAGCCTACGAGCAGTACTTC. Translating it yields CSARDYGLVAYEQYF. This chain connects TRBV20-1 to TRBJ2-7; TRBD2 aligns across 7 bases. Trimming cost V 0 bases and J 2 bases; bases outside gene matches: 7. The CDR3 loop spans 15 amino acids. In germline, CDR1 is DFQATT, CDR2 SNEGSKA (reference sequence).

The CDR3 sequence is CASSFGTSRGDTQYF. CDR3 DNA: TGTGCCAGCAGTTTTGGGACTAGCAGGGGAGATACGCAGTATTTT. The J gene is TRBJ2-3, the V gene TRBV12-3 or TRBV12-4; 9 bases match TRBD2. J gave up 5 bases and V 3 bases, and 6 bases lay outside the gene matches. The CDR3 runs to 15 residues.

This clone counts as large (0.1 to 1%). The rearrangement joins TRBV6-1 to TRBJ1-2; 7 bases are a match to TRBD1. V dropped 6 bases and J dropped 3; count of bases not matched to a gene: 4. Germline V gives CDR1 MNHNS, CDR2 SASEGT. The CDR3 extends over 13 amino acids. CDR3 sequence (DNA): TGTGCCAGCAGGGGGACAGTCGACTATGGCTACACCTTC. It encodes CASRGTVDYGYTF.

This clone is classed as medium-sized. This sequence joins TRBV2 and TRBJ2-5; 9 bases align to TRBD2. Looked up from germline, CDR1 is SNHLY and CDR2 is FYNNEI. The junction had 7 bases not matched to a gene; V was cut back by 6 bases and J by 5 bases. This CDR3 contains 14 residues. CDR3 residues: CASRVAGVYETQYF. In nucleotides, the CDR3 is TGTGCCAGCAGGGTAGCGGGAGTCTACGAGACCCAGTACTTC.

The sample holds a few counts of this clone. This chain links TRBV19 with TRBJ1-1; D ambiguous. Germline assignment: CDR1 LNHDA and CDR2 SQIVND (reference sequence). The CDR3 covers 11 residues. Trimming cost V 3 bases and J 4 bases, with 3 bases left between them. The chain's CDR3 is CASSMGTEAFF. Written as DNA, the CDR3 is TGTGCCAGTAGTATGGGCACTGAAGCTTTCTTT.

The chain carries TRBV12-3 or TRBV12-4 and TRBJ1-2, with D possibly being TRBD1 (5 bases). Trimming took off 6 bases at V and 5 bases at J, with 16 bases between the two ends. The CDR3 consists of 14 residues. CDR3 loop: CASSPGTGDYGYTF. The DNA of the CDR3 is TGTGCCAGCAGCCCTGGGACGGGTGATTATGGCTACACCTTC.

This chain uses TRBV11-2 with TRBJ2-1; 10 positions agree with TRBD2. Germline CDR1 reads SGHAT; CDR2 reads FQNNGV. There are 15 residues in the CDR3. After removal of 0 bases from V and 7 bases from J, the junction contained 3 bases not matched to a gene. The CDR3 bases are TGTGCCAGCAGCTTAGAGCTAGCGGGAGTGAATGAGCAGTTCTTC. Translation gives CASSLELAGVNEQFF. Based on the CDR3 plus reference TRBV11-2 and TRBJ2-1, the full variable domain is EAGVAQSPRYKIIEKRQSVAFWCNPISGHATLYWYQQILGQGPKLLIQFQNNGVVDDSQLPKDRFSAERLKGVDSTLKIQPAKLEDSAVYLCASSLELAGVNEQFFGPGTRLTVL.

This sequence joins TRBV12-3 or TRBV12-4 and TRBJ1-3; possibly TRBD1 for D (5 bases). The CDR3 has 16 amino acids. The germline V and J ends were trimmed by 3 bases and 0 bases, with 12 bases remaining between them. The CDR3 DNA follows: TGTGCCAGCAGTTTCTGGGACGTTCTCTCTGGAAACACCATATATTTT. Translated, it gives CASSFWDVLSGNTIYF.

A few counts support this clone. The V gene is TRBV12-3 or TRBV12-4, the J gene TRBJ2-1; 10 nucleotides agree with TRBD1. Losses at the gene ends were 7 bases for V and 4 bases for J; bases not matched to a gene: 7. The CDR3 has 15 amino acids. This CDR3 reads CASKDRGRQYNEQFF. The CDR3 coding sequence is TGTGCCAGCAAAGACAGGGGGCGCCAGTACAATGAGCAGTTCTTC.